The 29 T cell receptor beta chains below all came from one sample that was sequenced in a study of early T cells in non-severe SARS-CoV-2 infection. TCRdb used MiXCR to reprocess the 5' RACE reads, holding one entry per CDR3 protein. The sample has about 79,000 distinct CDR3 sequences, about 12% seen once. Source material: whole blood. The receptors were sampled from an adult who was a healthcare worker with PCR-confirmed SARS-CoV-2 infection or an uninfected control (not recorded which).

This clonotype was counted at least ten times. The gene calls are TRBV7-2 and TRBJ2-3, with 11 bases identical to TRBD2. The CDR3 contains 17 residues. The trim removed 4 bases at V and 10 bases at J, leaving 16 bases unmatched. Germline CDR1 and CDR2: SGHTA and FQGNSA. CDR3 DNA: TGTGCCAGCAGCTCCCGGTCCGGGACTAGCGGCCCAGTATCGCAGTATTTT. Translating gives CASSSRSGTSGPVSQYF.

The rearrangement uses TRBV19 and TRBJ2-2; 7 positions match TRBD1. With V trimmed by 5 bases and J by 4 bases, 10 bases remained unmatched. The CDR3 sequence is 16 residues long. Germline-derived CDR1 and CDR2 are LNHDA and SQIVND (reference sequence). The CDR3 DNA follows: TGTGCCAGTAGTCCCCGGAGGACAGGACCCACCGGGGAGCTGTTTTTT. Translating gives CASSPRRTGPTGELFF. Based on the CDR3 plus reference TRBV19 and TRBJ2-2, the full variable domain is DGGITQSPKYLFRKEGQNVTLSCEQNLNHDAMYWYRQDPGQGLRLIYYSQIVNDFQKGDIAEGYSVSREKKESFPLTVTSAQKNPTAFYLCASSPRRTGPTGELFFGEGSRLTVL.

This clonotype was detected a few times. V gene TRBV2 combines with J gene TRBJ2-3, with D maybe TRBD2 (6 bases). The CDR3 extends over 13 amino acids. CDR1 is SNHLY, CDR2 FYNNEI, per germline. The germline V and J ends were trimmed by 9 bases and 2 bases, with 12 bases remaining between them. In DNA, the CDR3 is TGTGCCAGGGGGGGAGCCCACACAGATACGCAGTATTTT. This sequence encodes CARGGAHTDTQYF. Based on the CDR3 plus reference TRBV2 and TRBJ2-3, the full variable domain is EPEVTQTPSHQVTQMGQEVILRCVPISNHLYFYWYRQILGQKVEFLVSFYNNEISEKSEIFDDQFSVERPDGSNFTLKIRSTKLEDSAMYFCARGGAHTDTQYFGPGTRLTVL.

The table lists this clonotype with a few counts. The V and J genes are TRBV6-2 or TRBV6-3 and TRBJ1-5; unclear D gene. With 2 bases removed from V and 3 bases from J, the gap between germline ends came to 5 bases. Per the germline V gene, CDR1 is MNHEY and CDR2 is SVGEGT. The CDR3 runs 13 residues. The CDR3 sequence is CASSYAANQPQHF. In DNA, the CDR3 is TGTGCCAGCAGTTACGCGGCCAATCAGCCCCAGCATTTT.

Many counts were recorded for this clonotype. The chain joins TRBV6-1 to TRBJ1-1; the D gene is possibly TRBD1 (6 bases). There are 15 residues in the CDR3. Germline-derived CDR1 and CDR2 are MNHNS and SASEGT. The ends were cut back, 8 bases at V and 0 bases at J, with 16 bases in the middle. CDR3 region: CASGAGASMNTEAFF. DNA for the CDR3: TGTGCCAGCGGCGCAGGGGCCTCCATGAACACTGAAGCTTTCTTT.

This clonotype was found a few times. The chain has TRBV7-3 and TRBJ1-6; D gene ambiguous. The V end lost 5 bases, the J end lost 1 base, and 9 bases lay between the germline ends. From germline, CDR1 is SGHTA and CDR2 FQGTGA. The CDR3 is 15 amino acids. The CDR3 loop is CASSLVGSYNSPLHF. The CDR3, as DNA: TGTGCCAGCAGCCTGGTTGGGTCCTATAATTCACCCCTCCACTTT.

CDR3 amino acids: CSARSPYTPSYEQYF. CDR3 in DNA: TGCAGTGCTAGATCCCCATACACACCATCCTACGAGCAGTACTTC. V and J are TRBV20-1 and TRBJ2-7, with D unresolved. Germline values: CDR1 DFQATT, CDR2 SNEGSKA (reference sequence). CDR3 length: 15 residues. Trimming took 2 bases from V and 1 from J, leaving 15 bases between them.

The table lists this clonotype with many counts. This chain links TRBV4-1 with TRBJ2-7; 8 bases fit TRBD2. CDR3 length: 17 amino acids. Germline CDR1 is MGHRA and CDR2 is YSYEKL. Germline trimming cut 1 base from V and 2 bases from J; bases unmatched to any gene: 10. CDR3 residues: CASSQVSSGFPTYEQYF. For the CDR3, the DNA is TGCGCCAGCAGCCAAGTATCTAGCGGGTTTCCGACCTACGAGCAGTACTTC.

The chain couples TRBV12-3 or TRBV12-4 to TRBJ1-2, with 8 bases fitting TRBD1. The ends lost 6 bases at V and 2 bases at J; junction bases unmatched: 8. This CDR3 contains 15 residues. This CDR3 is CASRSRQGPNYGYTF. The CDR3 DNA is TGTGCCAGCAGGTCTAGACAGGGGCCCAACTATGGCTACACCTTC.

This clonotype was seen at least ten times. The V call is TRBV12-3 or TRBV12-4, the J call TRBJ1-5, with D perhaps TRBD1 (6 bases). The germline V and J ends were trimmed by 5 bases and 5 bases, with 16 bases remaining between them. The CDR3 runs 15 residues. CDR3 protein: CASSPRGGEDQPQHF. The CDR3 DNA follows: TGTGCCAGCAGTCCACGGGGGGGCGAGGATCAGCCCCAGCATTTT.

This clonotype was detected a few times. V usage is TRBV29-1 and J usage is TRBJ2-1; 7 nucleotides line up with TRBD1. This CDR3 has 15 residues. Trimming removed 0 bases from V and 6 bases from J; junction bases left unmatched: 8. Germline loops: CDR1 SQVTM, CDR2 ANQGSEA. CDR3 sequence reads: CSVEERAAGGNEQFF. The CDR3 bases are TGCAGCGTTGAAGAGAGGGCGGCAGGGGGCAATGAGCAGTTCTTC.

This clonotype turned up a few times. CDR3 sequence reads: CSASFGGTGYGYTF. The CDR3 DNA sequence: TGCAGTGCTTCCTTCGGGGGGACAGGCTATGGCTACACCTTC. V and J are TRBV20-1 and TRBJ1-2; 8 nucleotides agree with TRBD1. Per germline, CDR1 DFQATT and CDR2 SNEGSKA (reference sequence). This CDR3 is 14 amino acids long. Trimming removed 5 bases from V and 4 bases from J; junction bases left unmatched: 9.

The CDR3, as DNA: TGCAGCGTCCAGGGACAATGGAACACTGAAGCTTTCTTT. Translation gives CSVQGQWNTEAFF. The rearrangement uses TRBV29-1 and TRBJ1-1, with D tentatively TRBD1 (6 bases). The germline V and J ends were trimmed by 6 bases and 1 base, with 12 bases remaining between them. CDR3 length: 13 amino acids. Germline V gene data show CDR1 as SQVTM and CDR2 as ANQGSEA.

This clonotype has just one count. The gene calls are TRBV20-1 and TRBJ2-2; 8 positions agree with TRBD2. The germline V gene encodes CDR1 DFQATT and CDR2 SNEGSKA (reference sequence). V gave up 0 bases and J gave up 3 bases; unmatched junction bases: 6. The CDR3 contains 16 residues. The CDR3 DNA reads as TGCAGTGCTAGAGACGTTGCGGGAGGATACACCGGGGAGCTGTTTTTT. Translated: CSARDVAGGYTGELFF.

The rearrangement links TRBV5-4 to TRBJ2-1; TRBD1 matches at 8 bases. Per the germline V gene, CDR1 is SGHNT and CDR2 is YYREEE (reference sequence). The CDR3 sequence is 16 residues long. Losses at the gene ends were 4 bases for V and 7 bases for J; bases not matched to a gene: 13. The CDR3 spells CASSPTGDRGNNEQFF. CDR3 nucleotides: TGTGCCAGCAGCCCGACCGGAGACAGGGGAAATAATGAGCAGTTCTTC.

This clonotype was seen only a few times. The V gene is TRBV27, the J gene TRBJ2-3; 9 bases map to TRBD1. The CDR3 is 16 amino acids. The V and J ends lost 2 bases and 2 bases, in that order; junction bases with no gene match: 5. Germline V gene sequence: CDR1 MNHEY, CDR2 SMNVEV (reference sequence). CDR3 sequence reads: CASSLGGQGPTDTQYF. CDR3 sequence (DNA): TGTGCCAGCAGTTTAGGGGGACAGGGACCCACAGATACGCAGTATTTT.

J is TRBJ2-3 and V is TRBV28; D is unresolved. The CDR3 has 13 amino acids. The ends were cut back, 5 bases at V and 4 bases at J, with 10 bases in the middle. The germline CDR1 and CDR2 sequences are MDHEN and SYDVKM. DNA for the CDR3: TGTGCCAGCAGTCTGGGTTCTCCAGATACGCAGTATTTT. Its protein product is CASSLGSPDTQYF.

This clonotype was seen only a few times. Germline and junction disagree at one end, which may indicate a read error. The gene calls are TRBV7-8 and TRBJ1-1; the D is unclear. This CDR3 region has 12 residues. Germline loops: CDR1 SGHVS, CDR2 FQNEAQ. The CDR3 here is CASSLVNPEAFF. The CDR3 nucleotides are TGTGCCAGCAGCTTAGTGAACCCTGAAGCTTTCTTT.

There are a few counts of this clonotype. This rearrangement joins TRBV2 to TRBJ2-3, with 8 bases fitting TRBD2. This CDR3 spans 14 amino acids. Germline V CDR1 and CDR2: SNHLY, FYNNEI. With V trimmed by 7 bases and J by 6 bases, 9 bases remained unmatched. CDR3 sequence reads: CASKAGVATDTQYF. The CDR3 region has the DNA TGTGCCAGCAAAGCGGGAGTGGCTACGGATACGCAGTATTTT.

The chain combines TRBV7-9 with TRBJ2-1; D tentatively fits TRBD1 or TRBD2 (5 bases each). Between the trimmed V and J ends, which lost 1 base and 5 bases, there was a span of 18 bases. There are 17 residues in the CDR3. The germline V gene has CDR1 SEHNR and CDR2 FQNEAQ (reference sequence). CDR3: CASSLGFLGTRNNEQFF. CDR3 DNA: TGTGCCAGCAGCTTAGGGTTTTTAGGGACGAGGAACAATGAGCAGTTCTTC.

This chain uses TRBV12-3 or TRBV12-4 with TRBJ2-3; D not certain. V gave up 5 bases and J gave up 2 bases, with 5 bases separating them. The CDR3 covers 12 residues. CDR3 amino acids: CASSQTTDTQYF. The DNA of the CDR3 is TGTGCCAGCAGTCAGACCACAGATACGCAGTATTTT.

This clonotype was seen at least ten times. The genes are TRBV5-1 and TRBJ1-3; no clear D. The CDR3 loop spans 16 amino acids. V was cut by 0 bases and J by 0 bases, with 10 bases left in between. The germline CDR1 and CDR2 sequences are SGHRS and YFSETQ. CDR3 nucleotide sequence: TGCGCCAGCAGCTTGGTTCAGGCGAACTCTGGAAACACCATATATTTT. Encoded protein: CASSLVQANSGNTIYF.

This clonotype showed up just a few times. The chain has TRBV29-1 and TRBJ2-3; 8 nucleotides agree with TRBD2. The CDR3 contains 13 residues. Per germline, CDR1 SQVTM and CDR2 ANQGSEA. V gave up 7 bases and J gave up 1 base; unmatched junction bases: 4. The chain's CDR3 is CSGKTSGTDTQYF. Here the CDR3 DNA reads TGCAGCGGCAAGACTAGCGGCACAGATACGCAGTATTTT.

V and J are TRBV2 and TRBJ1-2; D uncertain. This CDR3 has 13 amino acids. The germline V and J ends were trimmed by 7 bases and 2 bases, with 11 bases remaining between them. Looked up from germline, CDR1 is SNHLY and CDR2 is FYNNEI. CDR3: CASTERPNYGYTF. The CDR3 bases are TGTGCCAGCACGGAAAGACCCAACTATGGCTACACCTTC.

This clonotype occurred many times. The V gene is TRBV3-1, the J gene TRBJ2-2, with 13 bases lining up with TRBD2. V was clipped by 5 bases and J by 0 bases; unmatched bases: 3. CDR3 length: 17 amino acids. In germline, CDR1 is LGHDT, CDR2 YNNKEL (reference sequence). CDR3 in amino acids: CASSVGLAGANTGELFF. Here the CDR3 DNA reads TGTGCCAGCAGCGTCGGACTAGCGGGGGCGAACACCGGGGAGCTGTTTTTT.

In nucleotides, the CDR3 is TGTGCCAGCAGGTTGACACAGCCCCAGCATTTT. The encoded protein is CASRLTQPQHF. V and J are TRBV6-6 and TRBJ1-5; no definite D call. Looked up from germline, CDR1 is MNHNY and CDR2 is SVGAGI (reference sequence). Deletions cut 6 bases from V and 7 bases from J, with 7 bases between. CDR3 length: 11 residues.

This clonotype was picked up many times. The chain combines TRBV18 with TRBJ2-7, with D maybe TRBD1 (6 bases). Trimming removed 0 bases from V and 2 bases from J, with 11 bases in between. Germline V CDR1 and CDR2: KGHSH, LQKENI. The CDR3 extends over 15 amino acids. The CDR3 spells CASSPPGHRTYEQYF. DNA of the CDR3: TGTGCCAGCTCACCACCGGGACACCGTACCTACGAGCAGTACTTC. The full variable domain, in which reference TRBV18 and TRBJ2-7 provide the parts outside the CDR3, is NAGVMQNPRHLVRRRGQEARLRCSPMKGHSHVYWYRQLPEEGLKFMVYLQKENIIDESGMPKERFSAEFPKEGPSILRIQQVVRGDSAAYFCASSPPGHRTYEQYFGPGTRLTVT.

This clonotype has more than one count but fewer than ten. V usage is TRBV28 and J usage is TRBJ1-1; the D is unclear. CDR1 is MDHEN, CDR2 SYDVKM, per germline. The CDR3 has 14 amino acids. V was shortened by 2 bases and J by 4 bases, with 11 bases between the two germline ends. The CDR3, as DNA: TGTGCCAGCAGTTTAGAGGGAGAAGGCACTGAAGCTTTCTTT. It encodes CASSLEGEGTEAFF.

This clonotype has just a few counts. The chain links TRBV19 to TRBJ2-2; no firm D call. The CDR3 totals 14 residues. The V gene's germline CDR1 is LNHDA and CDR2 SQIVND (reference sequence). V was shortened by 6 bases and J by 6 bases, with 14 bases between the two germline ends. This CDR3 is CASRTEQSPGELFF. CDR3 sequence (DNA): TGTGCCAGTAGGACCGAACAGTCCCCCGGGGAGCTGTTTTTT.